This passage covers 5 T cell receptor beta chains from one sample sequenced in a study of OX40 agonist ivuxolimab in advanced cancers. Profiled with immunoSEQ multiplex PCR; TCRdb holds only in-frame clones, not every one. This table has 60,000 to 65,000 clones, around nine tenths appearing once. This specimen consisted of CD4+ or CD8+ T cells sorted from blood, obtained in a trial of the OX40 agonist ivuxolimab. The origin of the receptors is an adult with an advanced solid tumor such as melanoma, head and neck, liver or kidney cancer.

The gene calls are TRBV4-3 and TRBJ2-7, with D perhaps being TRBD1 or TRBD2 (5 bases each). The CDR3 spans 15 residues. The V gene's germline CDR1 is LGHNA and CDR2 YSLEER. The V end was cut by 1 base, the J end by 0 bases, with 10 bases between. CDR3 DNA: TGCGCCAGCAGCCAAGTGGGGGACGGCTCCTACGAGCAGTACTTC. It translates to CASSQVGDGSYEQYF.

The J gene is TRBJ2-7, the V gene TRBV9, with 11 nucleotides matching TRBD2. CDR3 length equals 15 residues. Trimming removed 3 bases from V and 6 bases from J; junction bases left unmatched: 8. Germline loops: CDR1 SGDLS, CDR2 YYNGEE. In DNA form, the CDR3 reads TGTGCCAGCAGCGGGCCGGGACTAGCGGCAGTCGAGCAGTACTTC. It codes for CASSGPGLAAVEQYF.

The rearrangement links TRBV30 to TRBJ2-2; D possibly corresponds to TRBD1 (5 bases). V was trimmed by 2 bases and J by 5 bases, leaving 12 bases between them. This CDR3 has 14 residues. The V gene's germline CDR1 is GTSNPN and CDR2 SVGIG (reference sequence). The CDR3 is CAWSQGLGTGELFF. The CDR3 bases are TGTGCCTGGAGTCAGGGCTTGGGGACCGGGGAGCTGTTTTTT.

The J gene is TRBJ2-1, the V gene TRBV9; 9 bases align to TRBD1. V shed 4 bases, J shed 8 bases, and the junction held 7 bases outside the gene matches. The CDR3 has 14 residues. The V gene's germline CDR1 is SGDLS and CDR2 YYNGEE. DNA of the CDR3: TGTGCCAGCAGCTTCGGGACAGGGATTGATGAGCAGTTCTTC. It encodes CASSFGTGIDEQFF.

This chain uses TRBV9 with TRBJ2-2, with D perhaps matching TRBD1 or TRBD2 (5 bases each). The CDR3 is 15 residues long. The germline gives CDR1 SGDLS, CDR2 YYNGEE. The V and J ends lost 3 bases and 4 bases respectively, with 13 bases between them. This CDR3 reads CASSDGDRGTGELFF. CDR3 nucleotide sequence: TGTGCCAGCAGCGATGGGGACCGCGGCACCGGGGAGCTGTTTTTT.